This T cell receptor (beta chain) was captured in a study of a mutant IDH1 vaccine in newly diagnosed glioma. Study information: Following radiotherapy alone, or alongside temozolomide cycles, vaccination was started after an interval of 4-6 weeks. Patients' prior therapy spanned radiotherapy, temozolomide, or both; most underwent both. The timing of visit V12 was week 35, and that of visit V13 was week 47.

Specified time point: week 47, end of study. In the vaccine, a single dose held 300 ug of the mutant IDH1 20-mer peptide, along with topical imiquimod. CDR3 length: 17 amino acids. Germline V gene lookup returns CDR1 SGHNT and CDR2 YYREEE (reference sequence). V lost 4 bases, J lost 7 bases, and 17 bases stayed unmatched. Sequencing used immunoSEQ multiplex PCR; TCRdb keeps in-frame clones, though not all of them. The sample shows about 24,000 clones, roughly 80% of them seen only once. Details on this clone: Its antigen is still unknown.

This clonotype originated in a man aged 40-49 years with glioma. The chain links TRBV5-4 to TRBJ2-1; 7 positions match TRBD2. Sequencing used PBMCs, obtained from a glioma patient whose treatment included an IDH1 peptide vaccine. CDR3 sequence reads: CASSPNVMGRARNEQFF. In DNA form, the CDR3 reads TGTGCCAGCAGCCCGAACGTCATGGGGAGGGCGAGAAATGAGCAGTTCTTC.